This passage covers 31 T cell receptor beta chains from one sample sequenced in a study of blood T cells in healthy people across ages. It was with a sample-barcoded 5' primer and a J-beta primer mix that a second PCR of about 6 to 12 cycles was run. TCRdb redid the calling of the 5' RACE reads with MiXCR, one entry per CDR3 protein. The table includes fewer than 2 million distinct CDR3 sequences, about two fifths detected once. The sequenced sample was blood. These receptors came from a human donor in good health.

The chain is built from TRBV2 and TRBJ2-5; 8 bases align to TRBD1. This CDR3 spans 14 amino acids. Germline loops: CDR1 SNHLY, CDR2 FYNNEI. V shed 6 bases and J 2 bases; nucleotides not matched to a gene: 5. The CDR3 DNA follows: TGTGCCAGCAGGGTAGGGACAGGACAAGAGACCCAGTACTTC. This gives the protein CASRVGTGQETQYF.

The chain combines TRBV28 with TRBJ2-7; 10 nucleotides agree with TRBD1. V shed 4 bases, J shed 5 bases, and the junction held 11 bases outside the gene matches. Germline V gene lookup returns CDR1 MDHEN and CDR2 SYDVKM. The CDR3 spans 16 residues. CDR3 coding DNA: TGTGCCAGCAGTTCCTCCGGGACAGGGGTAAGGAACGAGCAGTACTTC. This sequence encodes CASSSSGTGVRNEQYF.

As concerns this clonotype: At one of its ends the junction is not consistent with the germline gene, which may arise from a read error. This chain links TRBV7-6 with TRBJ2-7; D might be TRBD2 (5 bases). This CDR3 is built from 15 residues. CDR1 is SGHVS and CDR2 is FNYEAQ in the germline V gene. The chain's CDR3 is CACSLQTGSSYEQYF. The CDR3, as DNA: TGTGCCTGCAGCTTACAGACGGGGAGCTCCTACGAGCAGTACTTC.

The V gene is TRBV20-1, the J gene TRBJ2-4; the D call may be TRBD1 or TRBD2 (5 bases each). The J call may be wrong; the DNA end is better matched by TRBJ2-7. CDR3 length: 14 amino acids. Germline assignment: CDR1 DFQATT and CDR2 SNEGSKA (reference sequence). The CDR3 loop reads CSATRDAGGYEQYF. In nucleotides, the CDR3 is TGCAGTGCTACCCGGGACGCTGGGGGATACGAGCAGTACTTC.

The CDR3 spells CASSPPGQGNEAFF. CDR3 nucleotides: TGTGCCAGCTCACCACCAGGCCAGGGGAACGAAGCTTTCTTT. The chain employs TRBV18 and TRBJ1-1; D is perhaps TRBD1 (6 bases). With 0 bases removed from V and 8 bases from J, the gap between germline ends came to 13 bases. Germline assignment: CDR1 KGHSH and CDR2 LQKENI. The CDR3 covers 14 residues.

This sequence joins TRBV2 and TRBJ1-1, with D possibly being TRBD1 (5 bases). The CDR3 consists of 12 residues. Germline CDR1 SNHLY, CDR2 FYNNEI. The V end was cut by 4 bases, the J end by 8 bases, with 11 bases between. The CDR3 nucleotides are TGTGCCAGCAGTGTAGTACGACAGGAAGCTTTCTTT. Its protein is CASSVVRQEAFF.

The rearrangement uses TRBV27 and TRBJ2-7, with TRBD1 matching 7 bases. CDR3 length equals 15 residues. Trimming took 5 bases from V and 3 from J; bases not matched to a gene: 10. Germline-derived CDR1 and CDR2 are MNHEY and SMNVEV (reference sequence). This CDR3 reads CASSPPGTVFYEQYF. CDR3 sequence (DNA): TGTGCCAGCAGTCCGCCCGGGACAGTCTTCTACGAGCAGTACTTC.

About this clonotype itself: Its ends do not fully match the called genes, so a read error is possible. The chain employs TRBV12-3 or TRBV12-4 and TRBJ1-2; maybe TRBD1 (6 bases). This CDR3 is built from 16 residues. The CDR3 sequence is CASSLADSFECYGYTF. CDR3 sequence (DNA): TGTGCCAGCAGTTTAGCGGACAGCTTCGAGTGCTATGGTTACACCTTC.

The rearrangement uses TRBV4-1 and TRBJ2-1; TRBD2 might be the D (6 bases). This CDR3 has 14 residues. Trimming removed 1 base at V and 12 bases at J, with 16 bases between. Germline assignment: CDR1 MGHRA and CDR2 YSYEKL. CDR3 region: CASSQGLYRDLQFF. DNA of the CDR3: TGCGCCAGCAGCCAAGGACTGTATAGGGACTTGCAGTTCTTC.

The chain recombines TRBV3-1 with TRBJ1-6, with 8 bases that match TRBD1. Germline CDR1 and CDR2: LGHDT and YNNKEL (reference sequence). After removal of 6 bases from V and 10 bases from J, the junction contained 8 bases not matched to a gene. The CDR3 totals 14 residues. CDR3 bases: TGTGCCAGCAGTCCACAGGGGGGCGAATCACCCCTCCACTTT. This sequence encodes CASSPQGGESPLHF.

This clonotype was detected ten times or more. The V call is TRBV27, the J call TRBJ2-7; a possible D gene is TRBD1 (5 bases). The germline V and J ends were trimmed by 5 bases and 0 bases, with 11 bases remaining between them. Germline CDR1 MNHEY, CDR2 SMNVEV (reference sequence). This CDR3 is built from 14 residues. CDR3 bases: TGTGCCAGCAGTGGGCAGGGCCGCTCCTACGAGCAGTACTTC. This translates into CASSGQGRSYEQYF.

This clonotype came up a few times. The DNA for the CDR3 is TGTGCCACCACGGATGGGACAGGGAGGACAGATACGCAGTATTTT. Translating gives CATTDGTGRTDTQYF. This chain uses TRBV15 with TRBJ2-3; 9 bases map to TRBD1. With 7 bases clipped from V and 3 bases from J, the junction kept 8 bases outside the gene matches. Germline assignment: CDR1 LNHNV and CDR2 YYDKDF (reference sequence). The CDR3 extends over 15 amino acids.

In regard to this clonotype: A much larger clone lies a single base off, so this may be a read error. The V and J genes are TRBV4-1 and TRBJ2-7, with 7 bases fitting TRBD2. The CDR3 has 17 amino acids. Looked up from germline, CDR1 is MGHRA and CDR2 is YSYEKL. V shed 4 bases and J 3 bases; nucleotides not matched to a gene: 15. The CDR3 DNA reads as TGCGCCAGCAGCCCGATGTACGGGGGGTTCTCTCGCTACGAGCAGTACTTC. It yields the protein CASSPMYGGFSRYEQYF.

Only a few counts were recorded for this clonotype. The V gene is TRBV7-6, the J gene TRBJ2-3, with TRBD2 identical over 16 bases. Germline CDR1 reads SGHVS; CDR2 reads FNYEAQ. The CDR3 is made up of 18 amino acids. V lost 4 bases, J lost 5 bases, and 9 bases stayed unmatched. DNA for the CDR3: TGTGCCAGCAGCTCCCCGGGACTAGCGGGGGGGTATGGAGATACGCAGTATTTT. Its protein product is CASSSPGLAGGYGDTQYF.

This clonotype occurred once. The chain couples TRBV24-1 to TRBJ2-5; 11 positions agree with TRBD2. Germline V gives CDR1 KGHDR, CDR2 SFDVKD. J gave up 5 bases and V 4 bases, and 8 bases lay outside the gene matches. This CDR3 contains 16 residues. The CDR3 here is CATSDSLAGAGETQYF. CDR3 sequence (DNA): TGTGCCACCAGTGACTCACTAGCGGGGGCGGGCGAGACCCAGTACTTC.

This clonotype has a handful of counts. The chain is built from TRBV4-3 and TRBJ1-2; no reliable D call. V lost 0 bases and J 5 bases, leaving 10 bases between the germline ends. The CDR3 sequence is 14 residues long. The germline V gene encodes CDR1 LGHNA and CDR2 YSLEER. The CDR3 spells CASSQEREHYGYTF. The CDR3 nucleotides are TGCGCCAGCAGCCAAGAAAGGGAGCATTATGGCTACACCTTC.

This clonotype occurred a few times. This rearrangement joins TRBV7-2 to TRBJ2-1, with TRBD1 matching over 9 bases. The CDR3 runs 18 residues. Trimming took 7 bases from V and 5 from J; bases not matched to a gene: 18. Germline CDR1 is SGHTA and CDR2 is FQGNSA. This chain's CDR3 is CASTPGGRSGQGHNEQFF. In nucleotides, the CDR3 is TGTGCCAGCACCCCTGGGGGTCGGTCGGGACAGGGTCACAATGAGCAGTTCTTC.

This chain uses TRBV5-1 with TRBJ1-4; D remains unclear. Deletions cut 4 bases from V and 0 bases from J, with 13 bases between. The CDR3 loop spans 16 amino acids. CDR1 and CDR2 from the germline V gene are SGHRS and YFSETQ. This CDR3 is CASSPSPDATNEKLFF. The DNA of the CDR3 is TGCGCCAGCAGCCCGTCGCCAGATGCAACTAATGAAAAACTGTTTTTT.

There are a few counts of this clonotype. V is TRBV5-8 and J is TRBJ1-2, with TRBD1 as a possible D gene (5 bases). The CDR3 is 14 residues long. Trimming took off 0 bases at V and 3 bases at J, with 9 bases between the two ends. The germline gives CDR1 SGHTS, CDR2 YDEGEE. The DNA for the CDR3 is TGTGCCAGCAGCTTGGGCAGGGTAGACTATGGCTACACCTTC. It translates to CASSLGRVDYGYTF.

The chain is built from TRBV20-1 and TRBJ2-5; TRBD2 might be the D (6 bases). V lost 4 bases and J 5 bases, leaving 23 bases between the germline ends. The germline V gene encodes CDR1 DFQATT and CDR2 SNEGSKA (reference sequence). This CDR3 has 16 residues. DNA for the CDR3: TGCAGTGCTATAGATACCCAGGAGGGAGAGGAGGAGACCCAGTACTTC. Translated, it gives CSAIDTQEGEEETQYF.

The chain joins TRBV7-9 to TRBJ1-2; unclear D gene. The CDR3 runs to 14 residues. Germline V gene sequence: CDR1 SEHNR, CDR2 FQNEAQ (reference sequence). Trimming took 2 bases from V and 4 from J, leaving 11 bases between them. The CDR3 bases are TGTGCCAGCAGCTTAAAGGTAGCGGCCTATGGCTACACCTTC. This sequence encodes CASSLKVAAYGYTF.

The chain links TRBV7-2 to TRBJ1-6; D gene ambiguous. The CDR3 loop spans 15 amino acids. Germline V gives CDR1 SGHTA, CDR2 FQGNSA. Trimming shortened V by 1 base and J by 10 bases, and 14 bases separated the two germline ends. The CDR3, as DNA: TGTGCCAGCAGCTTAGAGCGGACCGGGGAATCACCCCTCCACTTT. Encoded protein: CASSLERTGESPLHF. The full variable domain, rest sourced from reference TRBV7-2 and TRBJ1-6, is GAGVSQSPSNKVTEKGKDVELRCDPISGHTALYWYRQSLGQGLEFLIYFQGNSAPDKSGLPSDRFSAERTGGSVSTLTIQRTQQEDSAVYLCASSLERTGESPLHFGNGTRLTVT.

Worth noting for this clonotype: One junction end disagrees with the germline gene, perhaps due to a read error. The chain joins TRBV15 to TRBJ1-5; D is perhaps TRBD1 (5 bases). The CDR3 loop spans 15 amino acids. Germline lookup yields CDR1 LNHNV and CDR2 YYDKDF (reference sequence). CDR3 bases: TGTACCACCAGCAGCACCAGGAGGGGTGACCAGCCCCAGCATTTT. It specifies CTTSSTRRGDQPQHF.

The chain is built from TRBV28 and TRBJ2-5; D is possibly TRBD2 (5 bases). CDR3 length: 15 residues. Between the trimmed V and J ends, which lost 5 bases and 2 bases, there was a span of 15 bases. Germline V gene lookup returns CDR1 MDHEN and CDR2 SYDVKM. The CDR3 DNA reads as TGTGCCAGCAGTCGCTTGTCCGGGGAACAAGAGACCCAGTACTTC. Residues: CASSRLSGEQETQYF.

The chain employs TRBV30 and TRBJ2-1; no definite D call. The V and J ends lost 3 bases and 2 bases respectively, with 8 bases between them. This CDR3 has 13 amino acids. Germline lookup yields CDR1 GTSNPN and CDR2 SVGIG (reference sequence). The CDR3 nucleotides read TGTGCCTGGAGGCTTGGCACCTACAATGAGCAGTTCTTC. Translated: CAWRLGTYNEQFF.

The CDR3 nucleotides are TGTGCCAGCAGCTCTCCAGGGGGGTTTGAAGCTTTCTTT. Amino acids: CASSSPGGFEAFF. V is TRBV5-5 and J is TRBJ1-1, with 7 bases matching TRBD1. The junction had 6 bases not matched to a gene; V was cut back by 3 bases and J by 7 bases. CDR1 SGHKS and CDR2 YYEKEE come from the germline V gene (reference sequence). The CDR3 contains 13 residues.

V and J are TRBV20-1 and TRBJ1-4, with D possibly TRBD1 on 6 matching bases. The CDR3 loop spans 14 amino acids. Trimming shortened V by 0 bases and J by 5 bases, and 10 bases separated the two germline ends. Germline CDR1 is DFQATT and CDR2 is SNEGSKA (reference sequence). CDR3 sequence (DNA): TGCAGTGCTAGAGAAGGCAGGGGCAATGAAAAACTGTTTTTT. As protein: CSAREGRGNEKLFF.

This clonotype has more than one count but fewer than ten. The rearrangement joins TRBV5-1 to TRBJ1-2; D might be TRBD1 (6 bases). The CDR3 extends over 15 amino acids. Trimming pared 3 bases from V and 3 bases from J, leaving 15 bases between. CDR1 is SGHRS and CDR2 is YFSETQ in the germline V gene. CDR3 in DNA: TGCGCCAGCAGCTCGCTGATTTCAGGGGACTATGGCTACACCTTC. Translating it yields CASSSLISGDYGYTF.

This clonotype was detected a few times. The V call is TRBV7-8, the J call TRBJ1-2; D perhaps matches TRBD1 (5 bases). Trimming stripped 3 bases from V and 2 bases from J, with 16 bases between. Germline V gives CDR1 SGHVS, CDR2 FQNEAQ. The CDR3 covers 16 residues. CDR3 in amino acids: CASSFNRGRMNYGYTF. The CDR3 DNA follows: TGTGCCAGCAGCTTCAACCGGGGCCGTATGAACTATGGCTACACCTTC.

This clonotype was counted a few times. The chain recombines TRBV7-8 with TRBJ2-3; 7 bases align to TRBD1. Unmatched junction bases numbered 11, after V lost 2 bases and J lost 6 bases. There are 16 residues in the CDR3. Germline CDR1 reads SGHVS; CDR2 reads FQNEAQ. The CDR3 DNA reads TGTGCCAGCAGCTTAAATGTCAAGGGGGCTTGGGATACGCAGTATTTT. Protein product: CASSLNVKGAWDTQYF.

This clonotype was counted between two and nine times. The genes are TRBV18 and TRBJ2-3, with D perhaps given as TRBD1 or TRBD2 (6 bases each). Germline lookup yields CDR1 KGHSH and CDR2 LQKENI. The CDR3 length is 13 residues. V lost 0 bases to trimming and J lost 12 bases, with 13 bases between them. The DNA of the CDR3 is TGTGCCAGCTCACCACCGACAGGAGGGGGTCAGTATTTT. Its translation is CASSPPTGGGQYF.